This TCR beta chain was documented in a study of blood T cell repertoires in COVID-19. Assay: immunoSEQ multiplex PCR; the TCRdb copy retains only in-frame clones and omits some. The data contain more than 60,000 clones, roughly 78% of them singletons. V was shortened by 3 bases and J by 9 bases, with 12 bases between the two germline ends. The CDR3 is 13 amino acids. Looked up from germline, CDR1 is MDHEN and CDR2 is SYDVKM. The sample taken for sequencing was peripheral blood. The chain links TRBV28 to TRBJ1-3, with unresolved D. This receptor was obtained from a man in his fifties or sixties with acute or convalescent COVID-19. The CDR3 is CASSFPGSGTIYF. The CDR3 DNA reads as TGTGCCAGCAGTTTTCCAGGAAGTGGCACCATATATTTT.